This T cell receptor (beta chain) was obtained from a study of T cell responses to AZD1222 COVID-19 vaccine. Findings of the study overall: Breadth and depth of Spike-specific TCRs rose after two AZD1222 doses. Females outnumbered males among donors, who were mostly white British; clonal diversity was possibly underestimated. Repertoire sampling was restricted to post-peak T cell response timepoints. Baseline testing showed seropositivity in only 5 or 6 AZD1222 recipients.

Remarks on this clone: The target antigen is unknown.

Germline-derived CDR1 and CDR2 are LGHDT and YNNKEL (reference sequence). The CDR3 sequence is 14 residues long. The germline V and J ends were trimmed by 1 base and 2 bases, with 9 bases remaining between them. Using immunoSEQ multiplex PCR, the repertoire was profiled, and TCRdb retains in-frame clones only, with some absent. The table has about 120,000 clones, roughly nine tenths seen once; the top ten hold over 1.5%. The gene calls are TRBV3-1 (or the pseudogene TRBV3-2) and TRBJ2-7; D uncertain. The sequencing here drew on peripheral blood, taken on day 0 of AZD1222 vaccination. This TCR came from an adult in good health. CDR3 sequence (DNA): TGTGCCAGCAGCCAAGCTCACGGCGCCTACGAGCAGTACTTC. Translation gives CASSQAHGAYEQYF.